The 27 T cell receptor beta chains presented below share a single source sample, sequenced in a study of T cells in localized non-small cell lung cancer. Produced via immunoSEQ multiplex PCR; TCRdb's table is partial and in-frame only. The sample holds roughly 33,000 clones, more than 70% seen once. The input for sequencing was peripheral blood, taken before any cancer treatment. These receptors all come from a woman between 35 and 75 years old with stage I lung adenocarcinoma.

CDR3 DNA sequence: TGTGCCAGTAGTGATCCCTGGACGGGCGAACTAGCCAAAAACATTCAGTACTTC. Translating gives CASSDPWTGELAKNIQYF. The chain links TRBV19 to TRBJ2-4; D call uncertain. This CDR3 is 18 amino acids long. The V end was cut by 5 bases, the J end by 0 bases, with 20 bases between. The germline V gene encodes CDR1 LNHDA and CDR2 SQIVND (reference sequence).

This clone occurred once. The J gene is TRBJ1-2, the V gene TRBV18, with D maybe TRBD1 (5 bases). The CDR3 is 16 residues long. The germline gives CDR1 KGHSH, CDR2 LQKENI. V lost 3 bases, J lost 8 bases, and 22 bases lay in between. Here the CDR3 reads CASSPRGGGGEGGYTF. The CDR3 DNA sequence: TGTGCCAGCTCACCTCGTGGAGGCGGGGGAGAGGGCGGCTACACCTTC.

This rearrangement joins TRBV4-3 to TRBJ1-4; D not certain. The CDR3 spans 17 residues. In germline, CDR1 is LGHNA, CDR2 YSLEER. Between the trimmed V and J ends, which lost 2 bases and 5 bases, there was a span of 18 bases. The CDR3 sequence is CASSQFASAVSNEKLFF. The CDR3 DNA reads TGCGCCAGCAGCCAATTCGCTTCGGCGGTATCGAATGAAAAACTGTTTTTT.

V usage is TRBV10-3 and J usage is TRBJ1-2; TRBD1 agrees at 9 bases. V lost 4 bases to trimming and J lost 6 bases; unmatched junction nucleotides: 0. The CDR3 spans 12 residues. Germline CDR1 is ENHRY and CDR2 is SYGVKD. The CDR3, as DNA: TGTGCCATCAGTGGACAGGGGGATGGCTACACCTTC. Protein sequence: CAISGQGDGYTF.

The V gene is TRBV7-2, the J gene TRBJ1-5; D is perhaps TRBD1 (6 bases). Trimming took off 5 bases at V and 3 bases at J, with 11 bases between the two ends. Germline V gene lookup returns CDR1 SGHTA and CDR2 FQGNSA. The CDR3 contains 14 residues. CDR3 sequence: CASSQTGLNQPQHF. In DNA, the CDR3 is TGTGCCAGCAGCCAGACAGGTCTCAATCAGCCCCAGCATTTT.

This clone has only a few counts. The V call is TRBV27, the J call TRBJ1-6, with a possible D match to TRBD1 (5 bases). The germline gives CDR1 MNHEY, CDR2 SMNVEV (reference sequence). The CDR3 extends over 13 amino acids. With 3 bases removed from V and 10 bases from J, the gap between germline ends came to 10 bases. The CDR3 sequence: CASSLTATSPLHF. DNA for the CDR3: TGTGCCAGCAGTTTGACAGCAACCTCACCCCTCCACTTT.

The chain is built from TRBV6-5 and TRBJ1-5; D remains ambiguous. The CDR3 is 13 residues long. Germline lookup yields CDR1 MNHEY and CDR2 SVGAGI. V dropped 2 bases and J dropped 4 bases, with 6 bases sitting between them. In DNA form, the CDR3 reads TGTGCCAGCAGTTACGACGGAAATCAGCCCCAGCATTTT. Encoded protein: CASSYDGNQPQHF.

This chain joins TRBV2 and TRBJ1-1; no definite D call. Trimming took 2 bases from V and 7 from J, leaving 14 bases between them. Germline loops: CDR1 SNHLY, CDR2 FYNNEI. The CDR3 totals 14 residues. For the CDR3, the DNA is TGTGCCAGCAGTGAATTTCCGGTCAGACGTGAAGCTTTCTTT. Protein product: CASSEFPVRREAFF.

The genes are TRBV6-6 and TRBJ2-7, with TRBD1 matching 7 bases. Looked up from germline, CDR1 is MNHNY and CDR2 is SVGAGI (reference sequence). V lost 8 bases and J lost 5; bases outside the gene matches: 9. This CDR3 contains 13 residues. This CDR3 reads CASARQGTHEQYF. The CDR3 bases are TGTGCCAGCGCACGACAGGGTACGCACGAGCAGTACTTC.

The chain carries TRBV7-8 and TRBJ2-2; a weak D match, TRBD2 (7 bases). In germline, CDR1 is SGHVS, CDR2 FQNEAQ. This CDR3 is built from 13 residues. Deletions cut 5 bases from V and 8 bases from J, with 12 bases between. The CDR3 loop is CASSPAGAGELFF. Here the CDR3 DNA reads TGTGCCAGCAGCCCCGCGGGGGCGGGGGAGCTGTTTTTT.

V usage is TRBV4-3 and J usage is TRBJ1-2; possibly TRBD1 for D (5 bases). CDR3 length: 14 residues. CDR1 LGHNA and CDR2 YSLEER come from the germline V gene. Trimming left V 0 bases short and J 7 bases short, with 12 bases between. The CDR3 DNA sequence: TGCGCCAGCAGCCAAGAGAGGGACGGGGGTGGCTACACCTTC. Amino acids: CASSQERDGGGYTF.

The genes are TRBV7-8 and TRBJ2-1; 7 positions match TRBD2. This CDR3 comprises 16 residues. Per the germline V gene, CDR1 is SGHVS and CDR2 is FQNEAQ. After removal of 1 base from V and 8 bases from J, the junction contained 11 bases not matched to a gene. The CDR3 sequence is CASSLGEGGTRDEQFF. The CDR3 DNA reads TGTGCCAGCAGCTTAGGGGAGGGCGGAACTAGGGATGAGCAGTTCTTC. The full variable domain, in which reference TRBV7-8 and TRBJ2-1 provide the parts outside the CDR3, is GAGVSQSPRYKVAKRGQDVALRCDPISGHVSLFWYQQALGQGPEFLTYFQNEAQLDKSGLPSDRFFAERPEGSVSTLKIQRTQQEDSAVYLCASSLGEGGTRDEQFFGPGTRLTVL.

The chain joins TRBV28 to TRBJ1-1, with 10 bases matching TRBD1. The germline V gene has CDR1 MDHEN and CDR2 SYDVKM. The V segment lost 5 bases and the J segment 0 bases; nucleotides outside the gene matches: 0. This CDR3 has 14 residues. Here the CDR3 DNA reads TGTGCCAGCAGTGACAGGGGGCTGAACACTGAAGCTTTCTTT. As protein: CASSDRGLNTEAFF.

The chain combines TRBV6-9 with TRBJ2-2; unclear D gene. The CDR3 sequence is 14 residues long. Trimming removed 4 bases from V and 2 bases from J, with 8 bases in between. Germline CDR1 is MNHGY and CDR2 is SVAAGI. Here the CDR3 reads CASSCPDNTGELFF. CDR3 nucleotide sequence: TGTGCCAGCAGTTGCCCAGATAACACCGGGGAGCTGTTTTTT.

The chain has TRBV5-4 and TRBJ2-7; the match to TRBD2 covers 11 bases. Germline trimming cut 5 bases from V and 3 bases from J; bases unmatched to any gene: 7. Looked up from germline, CDR1 is SGHNT and CDR2 is YYREEE (reference sequence). The CDR3 extends over 15 amino acids. CDR3 in amino acids: CASSRSGGALYEQYF. The CDR3 nucleotides read TGTGCCAGCAGTCGTAGCGGGGGGGCTCTCTACGAGCAGTACTTC.

This clone appeared once. The chain combines TRBV6-5 with TRBJ1-2; D is ambiguous. V was trimmed by 1 base and J by 8 bases, leaving 11 bases between them. The CDR3 is made up of 13 amino acids. CDR1 MNHEY and CDR2 SVGAGI come from the germline V gene. Written as DNA, the CDR3 is TGTGCCAGCAGTTACTTTCTGGGTGGCGGCTACACCTTC. Translation: CASSYFLGGGYTF.

Of note for this clone: This is likely a read error, given that the CDR3 carries no conserved phenylalanine or tryptophan at its end. This chain uses TRBV7-8 with TRBJ1-1; 7 nucleotides align to TRBD1. V shed 7 bases and J 6 bases; nucleotides not matched to a gene: 14. Germline V gives CDR1 SGHVS, CDR2 FQNEAQ. The CDR3 covers 15 residues. CDR3 sequence (DNA): TGTGCCAGCACCCTAAACCAGGGACAGCGTTCTGAAGCTTTCCTT. Its translation: CASTLNQGQRSEAFL.

This clone was observed once. This chain joins TRBV6-5 and TRBJ1-6, with TRBD1 identical over 8 bases. The V gene's germline CDR1 is MNHEY and CDR2 SVGAGI. Trimming cost V 5 bases and J 10 bases; bases outside gene matches: 7. The CDR3 sequence is 14 residues long. The DNA for the CDR3 is TGTGCCAGCAGTATCGGACAGGGACCCTCACCCCTCCACTTT. Protein: CASSIGQGPSPLHF.

The V call is TRBV14, the J call TRBJ2-7, with 10 bases matching TRBD1. The CDR3 extends over 15 amino acids. Trimming removed 2 bases from V and 3 bases from J; junction bases left unmatched: 4. Looked up from germline, CDR1 is SGHDN and CDR2 is FVKESK. This CDR3 reads CASSQPGQGIYEQYF. The CDR3 DNA sequence: TGTGCCAGCAGCCAACCGGGACAGGGGATCTACGAGCAGTACTTC.

This CDR3 reads CASSKVGSGGTDTQYF. The CDR3 coding sequence is TGTGCCAGCAGCAAAGTGGGTAGCGGGGGCACAGATACGCAGTATTTT. The V call is TRBV21-1, the J call TRBJ2-3; TRBD2 reflects the table's D call only, with no check against the DNA. TRBV21-1 constitutes a pseudogene. This CDR3 comprises 16 residues.

The chain has TRBV6-5 and TRBJ1-2; D gene ambiguous. The CDR3 has 11 amino acids. Germline V gene data show CDR1 as MNHEY and CDR2 as SVGAGI. Trimming removed 2 bases at V and 7 bases at J, with 5 bases between. In DNA form, the CDR3 reads TGTGCCAGCAGTTACGGGGTTGGCTACACCTTC. Residues: CASSYGVGYTF.

The rearrangement links TRBV7-2 to TRBJ2-5; the match to TRBD2 covers 13 bases. Trimming removed 6 bases from V and 4 bases from J; junction bases left unmatched: 11. The CDR3 runs 17 residues. Germline-derived CDR1 and CDR2 are SGHTA and FQGNSA. The CDR3 region has the DNA TGTGCCAGCAGTCCAGGAGGGACTAGCGGGGCTCTAGAGACCCAGTACTTC. Its translation is CASSPGGTSGALETQYF.

CDR3 in DNA: TGTGCCAGCAGTAGGGCAGGGAAAGCGACTGAAGCTTTCTTT. Its protein is CASSRAGKATEAFF. The chain employs TRBV7-9 and TRBJ1-1, with D possibly being TRBD1 (5 bases). With 6 bases removed from V and 5 bases from J, the gap between germline ends came to 16 bases. The CDR3 extends over 14 amino acids. The V gene's germline CDR1 is SEHNR and CDR2 FQNEAQ (reference sequence).

The genes are TRBV18 and TRBJ1-1; 8 bases agree with TRBD1. The CDR3 sequence is 17 residues long. Germline trimming cut 3 bases from V and 3 bases from J; bases unmatched to any gene: 12. Germline V CDR1 and CDR2: KGHSH, LQKENI. In DNA form, the CDR3 reads TGTGCCAGCTCACCTACTATCTACAGGGGGAAGGACACTGAAGCTTTCTTT. Its translation is CASSPTIYRGKDTEAFF.

The chain carries TRBV6-5 and TRBJ2-2; D gene unclear. V lost 8 bases and J lost 8, with 9 bases in between. The germline CDR1 and CDR2 sequences are MNHEY and SVGAGI. The CDR3 length is 11 residues. The CDR3 region has the DNA TGTGCCAGCGGTGTTGGAGGGGAGCTGTTTTTT. It translates to CASGVGGELFF.

The gene calls are TRBV5-6 and TRBJ1-1; D gene uncertain. This CDR3 region has 15 residues. V lost 4 bases, J lost 0 bases, and 13 bases lay in between. In germline, CDR1 is SGHDT, CDR2 YYEEEE. This CDR3 is CASSRGLSLNTEAFF. The DNA for the CDR3 is TGTGCCAGCAGCCGGGGTTTAAGCCTGAACACTGAAGCTTTCTTT.

The genes are TRBV4-1 and TRBJ2-2; 7 nucleotides align to TRBD1. Unmatched junction bases numbered 6, after V lost 5 bases and J lost 6 bases. The CDR3 runs to 14 residues. Germline lookup yields CDR1 MGHRA and CDR2 YSYEKL. CDR3: CASSYTTGSGELFF. CDR3 DNA: TGCGCCAGCAGCTATACGACAGGGTCCGGGGAGCTGTTTTTT.